The 5 T cell receptor beta chains below come from one sample, sequenced in a study of T cell therapy after organ transplantation. Antigens for these TCRs are unknown. Assay: immunoSEQ multiplex PCR; the TCRdb copy retains only in-frame clones and omits some. The sample carries about 48,000 clones, roughly 93% recorded once. Sample: CD8+ T cells from blood, taken before autologous CMV-specific T cell therapy. The receptors were sampled from a human patient who had received a solid organ transplant and had CMV disease.

The count of this clone is one. Distinct nucleotide sequences in the sample also encode this CDR3. The chain combines TRBV25-1 with TRBJ2-2; D is unclear. V was pared by 9 bases and J by 1 base, with 12 bases between. The CDR3 runs 14 residues. Germline-derived CDR1 and CDR2 are MGHDK and SYGVNS. The CDR3: CASRTWGNTGELFF. The DNA of the CDR3 is TGTGCCAGTAGGACGTGGGGGAACACCGGGGAGCTGTTTTTT.

The chain carries TRBV6-5 and TRBJ2-5; 10 bases match TRBD2. The CDR3 runs 16 residues. The J segment lost 5 bases and the V segment lost 0 bases, leaving 6 bases of the junction unmatched. Germline CDR1 is MNHEY and CDR2 is SVGAGI. The CDR3 protein is CASSYSSGRAWETQYF. The CDR3 bases are TGTGCCAGCAGTTACTCGAGCGGGAGGGCCTGGGAGACCCAGTACTTC.

The CDR3, as DNA: TGCGCCAGCAGCACTTCCAGGGGAATCACTGAAGCTTTCTTT. This encodes CASSTSRGITEAFF. The genes are TRBV5-1 and TRBJ1-1; D may be TRBD1 (6 bases). This CDR3 contains 14 residues. Trimming left V 4 bases short and J 4 bases short, with 14 bases between. The V gene's germline CDR1 is SGHRS and CDR2 YFSETQ.

This clone was seen only once. The chain carries TRBV6-5 and TRBJ1-2; D not certain. CDR1 is MNHEY and CDR2 is SVGAGI in the germline V gene. The length of the CDR3 is 13 residues. V was trimmed by 2 bases and J by 2 bases, leaving 6 bases between them. CDR3 sequence (DNA): TGTGCCAGCAGTTACGACGGAAACTATGGCTACACCTTC. Translation: CASSYDGNYGYTF.

V is TRBV11-1 and J is TRBJ2-7; TRBD1 matches 9 bases. Germline V gene data show CDR1 as SGHAT and CDR2 as FQDESV (reference sequence). Trimming took 4 bases from V and 4 from J; bases not matched to a gene: 8. The CDR3 sequence is 15 residues long. The CDR3 loop reads CASSSPQGAVYEQYF. The CDR3 bases are TGTGCCAGCAGCTCACCACAGGGGGCTGTATACGAGCAGTACTTC.